Listed here are 22 T cell receptor beta chains from one sample, sequenced in a study of OX40 agonist ivuxolimab in advanced cancers. TCRdb's copy holds only in-frame clones and misses some; the assay was immunoSEQ multiplex PCR. The data contain tens of thousands of clones, about 90% of them seen just once; the ten biggest clones take up 0.75% to 0.85%. Material: CD4+ or CD8+ T cells sorted from blood, obtained in a trial of the OX40 agonist ivuxolimab. These receptors were obtained from an adult with an advanced solid tumor such as melanoma, head and neck, liver or kidney cancer.

CDR3 sequence reads: CATLRWQVQETQYF. CDR3 nucleotide sequence: TGTGCCACCCTAAGGTGGCAGGTTCAAGAGACCCAGTACTTC. This rearrangement joins TRBV28 to TRBJ2-5, with unresolved D. V lost 10 bases and J 2 bases, leaving 17 bases between the germline ends. CDR1 is MDHEN, CDR2 SYDVKM, per germline. The CDR3 is 14 amino acids.

The chain couples TRBV11-3 to TRBJ2-5, with 12 bases lining up with TRBD2. The CDR3 runs to 16 residues. Germline CDR1 and CDR2: SGHNT and YENEEA. Trimming removed 5 bases from V and 5 bases from J; junction bases left unmatched: 9. CDR3 nucleotides: TGTGCCAGCAGCCAAGGAGGACTAGCGGGGAGGGAGACCCAGTACTTC. Protein product: CASSQGGLAGRETQYF. The variable domain in full, with the rest retrieved from reference TRBV11-3 and TRBJ2-5, is EAGVVQSPRYKIIEKKQPVAFWCNPISGHNTLYWYLQNLGQGPELLIRYENEEAVDDSQLPKDRFSAERLKGVDSTLKIQPAELGDSAVYLCASSQGGLAGRETQYFGPGTRLLVL.

V and J are TRBV28 and TRBJ1-3; D remains ambiguous. The CDR3 is 17 residues long. Trimming took 4 bases from V and 0 from J, leaving 16 bases between them. From germline, CDR1 is MDHEN and CDR2 SYDVKM. The CDR3 loop reads CASSSSDTGVSGNTIYF. The CDR3 coding sequence is TGTGCCAGCAGTTCCTCCGACACCGGAGTCTCTGGAAACACCATATATTTT.

V gene TRBV2 combines with J gene TRBJ2-3; no firm D call. The CDR3 sequence is 12 residues long. Germline assignment: CDR1 SNHLY and CDR2 FYNNEI. The V end was cut by 5 bases, the J end by 5 bases, with 8 bases between. CDR3 bases: TGTGCCAGCAGTTTGACTCTAGATACGCAGTATTTT. Translated: CASSLTLDTQYF.

This clone was observed many times. The J gene is TRBJ1-1, the V gene TRBV5-5, with D unresolved. Germline values: CDR1 SGHKS, CDR2 YYEKEE (reference sequence). CDR3 length: 15 amino acids. V dropped 0 bases and J dropped 3 bases, with 12 bases sitting between them. CDR3 DNA: TGTGCCAGCAGCTTGGGACGGCGGGAGGACACTGAAGCTTTCTTT. It translates to CASSLGRREDTEAFF.

The rearrangement joins TRBV4-2 to TRBJ1-3, with D uncertain. The CDR3 totals 16 residues. Trimming removed 0 bases at V and 1 base at J, with 10 bases between. Looked up from germline, CDR1 is LGHNA and CDR2 is YNFKEQ. This CDR3 reads CASSQDSSFSGNTIYF. DNA for the CDR3: TGTGCCAGCAGCCAAGATAGTAGCTTTTCTGGAAACACCATATATTTT.

V gene TRBV6-5 combines with J gene TRBJ2-7; D ambiguous. Germline assignment: CDR1 MNHEY and CDR2 SVGAGI. CDR3 length: 13 residues. Trimming left V 0 bases short and J 0 bases short, with 3 bases between. The CDR3 is CASSYSASYEQYF. CDR3 DNA: TGTGCCAGCAGTTACTCCGCCTCCTACGAGCAGTACTTC.

The chain joins TRBV29-1 to TRBJ2-7; D gene unclear. The V end was cut by 2 bases, the J end by 0 bases, with 8 bases between. CDR1 is SQVTM, CDR2 ANQGSEA, per germline. The CDR3 extends over 13 amino acids. The CDR3 protein is CSVETAHSYEQYF. The CDR3 region has the DNA TGCAGCGTTGAAACAGCCCACTCCTACGAGCAGTACTTC.

The chain has TRBV28 and TRBJ2-7; D possibly uses TRBD1 or TRBD2 (5 bases each). Trimming removed 1 base at V and 2 bases at J, with 9 bases between. The CDR3 totals 14 residues. Germline lookup yields CDR1 MDHEN and CDR2 SYDVKM. The CDR3 sequence is CASSLSGPPYEQYF. The CDR3 nucleotides are TGTGCCAGCAGTTTATCGGGGCCACCCTACGAGCAGTACTTC.

Details on this clone: Other DNA sequences of this sample code for an identical CDR3. The chain uses TRBV9 and TRBJ2-2; the D gene is possibly TRBD2 (6 bases). The CDR3 is 15 amino acids. Trimming removed 4 bases from V and 4 bases from J, with 14 bases in between. CDR1 and CDR2 from the germline V gene are SGDLS and YYNGEE. CDR3 residues: CASSPGLATTGELFF. The DNA of the CDR3 is TGTGCCAGCAGCCCGGGACTGGCTACCACCGGGGAGCTGTTTTTT.

The CDR3 nucleotides are TGTGCCAGCAGCGGGTTCTTGCGGACTGGAAACACCATATATTTT. Residues: CASSGFLRTGNTIYF. This chain connects TRBV5-6 to TRBJ1-3; D not resolved. The CDR3 is 15 amino acids. V was pared by 4 bases and J by 2 bases, with 13 bases between. The germline V gene has CDR1 SGHDT and CDR2 YYEEEE.

This clone was detected a few times. The sample has other DNA sequences that encode this CDR3 too. V and J are TRBV5-1 and TRBJ2-7; TRBD1 matches 7 bases. Germline values: CDR1 SGHRS, CDR2 YFSETQ. With V trimmed by 0 bases and J by 3 bases, 0 bases remained unmatched. The CDR3 covers 13 residues. The chain's CDR3 is CASSLDRGYEQYF. The CDR3 DNA reads as TGCGCCAGCAGCTTGGACAGGGGCTACGAGCAGTACTTC. Full variable domain (remainder filled in from reference TRBV5-1 and TRBJ2-7): KAGVTQTPRYLIKTRGQQVTLSCSPISGHRSVSWYQQTPGQGLQFLFEYFSETQRNKGNFPGRFSGRQFSNSRSEMNVSTLELGDSALYLCASSLDRGYEQYFGPGTRLTVT.

This chain links TRBV4-1 with TRBJ2-3; D is uncertain. The V end lost 4 bases, the J end lost 2 bases, and 10 bases lay between the germline ends. This CDR3 comprises 14 residues. CDR1 and CDR2 from the germline V gene are MGHRA and YSYEKL. In DNA, the CDR3 is TGCGCCAGCAGCCCCCTTAGAACCACAGATACGCAGTATTTT. Translation: CASSPLRTTDTQYF.

This chain uses TRBV18 with TRBJ1-5; TRBD1 might be the D (6 bases). V was clipped by 0 bases and J by 4 bases, with 10 bases between them. The CDR3 spans 15 residues. From germline, CDR1 is KGHSH and CDR2 LQKENI. CDR3 sequence (DNA): TGTGCCAGCTCACCACCCGGGGGCAATAATCAGCCCCAGCATTTT. It codes for CASSPPGGNNQPQHF.

The chain links TRBV7-2 to TRBJ2-5, with 10 bases fitting TRBD2. CDR1 and CDR2 from the germline V gene are SGHTA and FQGNSA. Germline trimming cut 7 bases from V and 4 bases from J; bases unmatched to any gene: 6. The CDR3 is made up of 14 amino acids. The chain's CDR3 is CASNQRGGPETQYF. CDR3 in DNA: TGTGCCAGCAACCAGCGGGGGGGCCCAGAGACCCAGTACTTC.

The chain combines TRBV7-9 with TRBJ2-7, with D uncertain. The V end lost 5 bases, the J end lost 6 bases, and 5 bases lay between the germline ends. The germline CDR1 and CDR2 sequences are SEHNR and FQNEAQ (reference sequence). The CDR3 length is 10 residues. The CDR3 DNA follows: TGTGCCAGCAGCGACTCCGAGCAGTACTTC. Translated: CASSDSEQYF.

This clone has only one observation. This sequence joins TRBV28 and TRBJ1-2, with D hard to call. Germline assignment: CDR1 MDHEN and CDR2 SYDVKM. The CDR3 has 13 amino acids. V was clipped by 3 bases and J by 5 bases, with 10 bases between them. In nucleotides, the CDR3 is TGTGCCAGCAGTTTTACGGTTTGGTATGGCTACACCTTC. This encodes CASSFTVWYGYTF.

The chain is built from TRBV6-1 and TRBJ2-3; TRBD1 matches at 9 bases. With V trimmed by 7 bases and J by 1 base, 6 bases remained unmatched. The CDR3 is made up of 15 amino acids. The germline CDR1 and CDR2 sequences are MNHNS and SASEGT. The CDR3 here is CASITGTGRTDTQYF. The CDR3 DNA reads TGTGCCAGCATTACCGGGACAGGGCGCACAGATACGCAGTATTTT.

The chain recombines TRBV6-1 with TRBJ2-3; D is unresolved. V shed 11 bases and J shed 2 bases, with 14 bases lying between them. CDR3 length: 13 residues. The germline CDR1 and CDR2 sequences are MNHNS and SASEGT. The CDR3 is CAGRNPNTDTQYF. The CDR3 coding sequence is TGTGCCGGACGAAACCCAAACACAGATACGCAGTATTTT.

This clone occurred once. The chain is built from TRBV5-5 and TRBJ2-5; tentative D call: TRBD2 (6 bases). With 0 bases removed from V and 5 bases from J, the gap between germline ends came to 14 bases. This CDR3 comprises 15 residues. Germline V CDR1 and CDR2: SGHKS, YYEKEE (reference sequence). The CDR3 bases are TGTGCCAGCAGCTTGGTGGGGACTGTGAGGGAGACCCAGTACTTC. Its translation: CASSLVGTVRETQYF.

This chain links TRBV2 with TRBJ1-1, with no clear D. This CDR3 spans 14 amino acids. Trimming took off 7 bases at V and 0 bases at J, with 12 bases between the two ends. Germline V lookup: CDR1 SNHLY, CDR2 FYNNEI. CDR3 region: CASKGGQLNTEAFF. The CDR3 bases are TGTGCCAGCAAAGGTGGGCAGTTGAACACTGAAGCTTTCTTT.

This clone occurred once. V gene TRBV2 combines with J gene TRBJ1-4, with D uncertain. Trimming removed 5 bases from V and 7 bases from J, with 20 bases in between. Per the germline V gene, CDR1 is SNHLY and CDR2 is FYNNEI. The CDR3 loop spans 16 amino acids. The CDR3 is CASSRDGPPDTEKLFF. The CDR3 nucleotides read TGTGCCAGCAGTCGAGACGGGCCCCCCGACACTGAAAAACTGTTTTTT.